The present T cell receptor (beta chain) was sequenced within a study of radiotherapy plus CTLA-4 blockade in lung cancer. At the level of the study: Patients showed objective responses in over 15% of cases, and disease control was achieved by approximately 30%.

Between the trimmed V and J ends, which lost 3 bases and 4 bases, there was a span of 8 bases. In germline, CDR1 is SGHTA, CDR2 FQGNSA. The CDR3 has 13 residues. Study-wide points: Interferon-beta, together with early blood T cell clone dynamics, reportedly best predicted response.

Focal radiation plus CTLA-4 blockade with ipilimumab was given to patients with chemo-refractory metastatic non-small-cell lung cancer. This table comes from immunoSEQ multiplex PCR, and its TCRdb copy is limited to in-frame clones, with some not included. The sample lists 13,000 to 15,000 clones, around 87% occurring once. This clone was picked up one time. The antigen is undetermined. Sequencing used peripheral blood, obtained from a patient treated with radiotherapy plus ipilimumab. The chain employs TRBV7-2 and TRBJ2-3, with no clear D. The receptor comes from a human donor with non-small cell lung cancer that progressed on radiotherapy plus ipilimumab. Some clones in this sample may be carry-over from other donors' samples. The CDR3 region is CASSFQLSDTQYF. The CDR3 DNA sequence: TGTGCCAGCAGCTTTCAGTTATCAGATACGCAGTATTTT.